The clone carrying this T cell receptor (beta chain) was found a few times. Its antigen is undetermined. This entry is derived from a study of post-analysis software for immune sequencing data. The trim removed 7 bases at V and 6 bases at J, leaving 11 bases unmatched. Germline CDR1 and CDR2: SQVTM and ANQGSEA. This CDR3 spans 14 amino acids. Study results and limitations: For normalized Chao1 diversity, multiple sclerosis patients scored significantly lower than controls did. There were roughly 5 TRBV segments more frequent in patients than controls, and TRBV5-6, TRBV5-1 and TRBV20-1 were among them. Samples prepared in the same batch strongly co-clustered by F measure.

Presence of unique molecular identifiers characterized the TCR beta cDNA libraries. TCRdb reanalysed the PCR reads using MiXCR and keeps one entry per CDR3 protein. This table holds under 900,000 distinct CDR3 sequences, 53% found once. This TCR was sampled from a girl aged 5-17 years with multiple sclerosis. The source material was blood. The chain is built from TRBV29-1 and TRBJ1-1; 10 bases fit TRBD1. DNA for the CDR3: TGCAGCGGGGACAGGGGAGGTTGGATGCCTGAAGCTTTCTTT. Translated: CSGDRGGWMPEAFF.